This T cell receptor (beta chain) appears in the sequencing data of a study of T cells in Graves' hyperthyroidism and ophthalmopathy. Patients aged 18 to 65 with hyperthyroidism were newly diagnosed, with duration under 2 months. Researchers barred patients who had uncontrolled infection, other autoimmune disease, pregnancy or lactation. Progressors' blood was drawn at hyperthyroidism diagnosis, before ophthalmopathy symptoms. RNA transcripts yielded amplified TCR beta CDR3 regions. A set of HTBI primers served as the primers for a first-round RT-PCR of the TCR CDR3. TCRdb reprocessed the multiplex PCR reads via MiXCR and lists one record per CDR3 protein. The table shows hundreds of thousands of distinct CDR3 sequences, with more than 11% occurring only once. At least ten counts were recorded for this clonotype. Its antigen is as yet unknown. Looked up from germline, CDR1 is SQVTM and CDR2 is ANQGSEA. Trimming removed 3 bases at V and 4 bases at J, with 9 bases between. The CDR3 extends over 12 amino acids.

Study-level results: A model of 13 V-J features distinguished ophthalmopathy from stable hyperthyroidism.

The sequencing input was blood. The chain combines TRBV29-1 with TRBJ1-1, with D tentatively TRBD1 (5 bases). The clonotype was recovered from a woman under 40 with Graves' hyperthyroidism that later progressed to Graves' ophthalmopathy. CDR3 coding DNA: TGCAGCGTTGATCTGGGGGGCACTGAAGCTTTCTTT. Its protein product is CSVDLGGTEAFF.